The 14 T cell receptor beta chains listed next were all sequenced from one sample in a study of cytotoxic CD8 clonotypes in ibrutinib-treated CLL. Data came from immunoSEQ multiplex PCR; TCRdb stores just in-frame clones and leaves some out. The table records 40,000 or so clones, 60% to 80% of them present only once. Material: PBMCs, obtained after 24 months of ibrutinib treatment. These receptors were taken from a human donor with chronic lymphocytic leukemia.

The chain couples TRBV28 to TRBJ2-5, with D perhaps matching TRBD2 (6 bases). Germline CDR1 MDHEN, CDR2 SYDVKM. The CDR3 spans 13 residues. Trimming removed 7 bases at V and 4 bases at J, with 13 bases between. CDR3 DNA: TGTGCCAGCAAGGGCGGGAATGGAGAGACCCAGTACTTC. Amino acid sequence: CASKGGNGETQYF.

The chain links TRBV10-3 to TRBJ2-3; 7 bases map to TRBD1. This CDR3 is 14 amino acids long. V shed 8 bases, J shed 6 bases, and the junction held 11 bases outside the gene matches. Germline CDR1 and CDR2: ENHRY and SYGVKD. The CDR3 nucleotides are TGTGCCATCTCGCCAGGGGGTTTGATGGATACGCAGTATTTT. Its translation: CAISPGGLMDTQYF.

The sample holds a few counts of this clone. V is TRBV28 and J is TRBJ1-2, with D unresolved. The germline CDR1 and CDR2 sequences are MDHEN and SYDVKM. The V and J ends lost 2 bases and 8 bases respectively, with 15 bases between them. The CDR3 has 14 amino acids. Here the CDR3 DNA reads TGTGCCAGCAGTTTAAGTTCCAGCTGGAGGGGCTACACCTTC. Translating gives CASSLSSSWRGYTF.

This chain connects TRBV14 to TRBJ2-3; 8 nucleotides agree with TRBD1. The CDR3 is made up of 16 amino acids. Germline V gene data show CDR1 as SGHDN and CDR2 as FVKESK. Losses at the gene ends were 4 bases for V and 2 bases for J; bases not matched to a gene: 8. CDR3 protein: CASSRKDRAYTDTQYF. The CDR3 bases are TGTGCCAGCAGCCGCAAGGACAGGGCCTACACAGATACGCAGTATTTT. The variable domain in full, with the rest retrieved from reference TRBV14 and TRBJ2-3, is EAGVTQFPSHSVIEKGQTVTLRCDPISGHDNLYWYRRVMGKEIKFLLHFVKESKQDESGMPNNRFLAERTGGTYSTLKVQPAELEDSGVYFCASSRKDRAYTDTQYFGPGTRLTVL.

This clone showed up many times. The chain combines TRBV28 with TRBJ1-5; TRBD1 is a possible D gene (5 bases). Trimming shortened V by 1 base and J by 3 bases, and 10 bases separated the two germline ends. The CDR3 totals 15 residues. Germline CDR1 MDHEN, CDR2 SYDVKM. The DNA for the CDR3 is TGTGCCAGCAGTTTATCAGGGTTCGTCAATCAGCCCCAGCATTTT. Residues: CASSLSGFVNQPQHF.

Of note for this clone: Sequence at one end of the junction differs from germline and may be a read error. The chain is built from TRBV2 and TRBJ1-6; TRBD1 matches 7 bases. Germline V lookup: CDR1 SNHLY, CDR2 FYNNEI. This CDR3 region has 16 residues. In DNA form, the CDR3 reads TGTGCCAGCATTGAAATGACAGGGCTTTATAATTCACCCCTCCACTTT. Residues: CASIEMTGLYNSPLHF. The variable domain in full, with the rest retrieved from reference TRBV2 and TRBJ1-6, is EPEVTQTPSHQVTQMGQEVILRCVPISNHLYFYWYRQILGQKVEFLVSFYNNEISEKSEIFDDQFSVERPDGSNFTLKIRSTKLEDSAMYFCASIEMTGLYNSPLHFGNGTRLTVT.

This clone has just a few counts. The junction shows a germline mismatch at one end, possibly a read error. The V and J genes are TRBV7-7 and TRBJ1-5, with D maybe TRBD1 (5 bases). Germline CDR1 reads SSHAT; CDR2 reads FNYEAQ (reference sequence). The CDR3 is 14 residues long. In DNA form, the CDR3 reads TGTGCTAGCAGGAAAGACAGTTTCAAATCGCCCCAGCATTTT. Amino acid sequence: CASRKDSFKSPQHF.

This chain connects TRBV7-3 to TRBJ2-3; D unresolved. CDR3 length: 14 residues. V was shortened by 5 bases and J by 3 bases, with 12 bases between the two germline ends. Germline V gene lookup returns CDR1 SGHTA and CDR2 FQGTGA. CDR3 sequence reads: CASSDSGFTDTQYF. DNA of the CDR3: TGTGCCAGCAGCGACTCGGGCTTTACAGATACGCAGTATTTT. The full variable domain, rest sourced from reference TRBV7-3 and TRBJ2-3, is GAGVSQTPSNKVTEKGKYVELRCDPISGHTALYWYRQSLGQGPEFLIYFQGTGAADDSGLPNDRFFAVRPEGSVSTLKIQRTERGDSAVYLCASSDSGFTDTQYFGPGTRLTVL.

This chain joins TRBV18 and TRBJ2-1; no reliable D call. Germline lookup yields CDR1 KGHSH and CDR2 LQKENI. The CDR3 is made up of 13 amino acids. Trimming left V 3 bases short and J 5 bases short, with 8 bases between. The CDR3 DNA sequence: TGTGCCAGCTCACCGGACCTTAACAATGAGCAGTTCTTC. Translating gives CASSPDLNNEQFF.

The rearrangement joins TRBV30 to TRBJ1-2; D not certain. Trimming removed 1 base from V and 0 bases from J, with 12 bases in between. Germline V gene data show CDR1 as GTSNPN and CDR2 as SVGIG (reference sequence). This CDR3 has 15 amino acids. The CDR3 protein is CAWSAYGRTNYGYTF. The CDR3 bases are TGTGCCTGGAGTGCCTACGGACGGACTAACTATGGCTACACCTTC.

CDR3 in DNA: TGCAGCGTTGTTGATCGGGCAGGTTGGCAGACAAAAGAGACCCAGTACTTC. It codes for CSVVDRAGWQTKETQYF. The V gene is TRBV29-1, the J gene TRBJ2-5; D gene unclear. The CDR3 runs 17 residues. Germline V gene data show CDR1 as SQVTM and CDR2 as ANQGSEA. Trimming cost V 4 bases and J 3 bases, with 24 bases left between them. Drawing the rest from reference TRBV29-1 and TRBJ2-5, the complete variable domain is SAVISQKPSRDICQRGTSLTIQCQVDSQVTMMFWYRQQPGQSLTLIATANQGSEATYESGFVIDKFPISRPNLTFSTLTVSNMSPEDSSIYLCSVVDRAGWQTKETQYFGPGTRLLVL.

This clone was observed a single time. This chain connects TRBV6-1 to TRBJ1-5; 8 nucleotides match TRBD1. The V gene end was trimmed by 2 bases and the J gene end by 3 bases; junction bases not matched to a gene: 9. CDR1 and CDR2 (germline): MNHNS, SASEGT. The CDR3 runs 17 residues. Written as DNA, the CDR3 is TGTGCCAGCAGTGAAAGGACAGGGTCATGGGACAATCAGCCCCAGCATTTT. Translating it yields CASSERTGSWDNQPQHF.

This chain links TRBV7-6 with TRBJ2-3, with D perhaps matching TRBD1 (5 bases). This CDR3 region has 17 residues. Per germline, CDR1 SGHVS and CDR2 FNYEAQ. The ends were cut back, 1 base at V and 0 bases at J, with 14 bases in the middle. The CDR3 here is CASSLGTGRGSTDTQYF. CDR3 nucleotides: TGTGCCAGCAGCTTAGGCACAGGTAGGGGCAGCACAGATACGCAGTATTTT. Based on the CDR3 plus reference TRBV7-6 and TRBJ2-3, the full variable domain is GAGVSQSPRYKVTKRGQDVALRCDPISGHVSLYWYRQALGQGPEFLTYFNYEAQQDKSGLPNDRFSAERPEGSISTLTIQRTEQRDSAMYRCASSLGTGRGSTDTQYFGPGTRLTVL.

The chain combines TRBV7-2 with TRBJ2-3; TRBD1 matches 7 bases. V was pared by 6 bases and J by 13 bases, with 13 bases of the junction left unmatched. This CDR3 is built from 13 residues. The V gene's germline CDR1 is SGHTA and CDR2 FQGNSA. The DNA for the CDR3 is TGTGCCAGCAGTAACACCCCAATCGGGACAGAGTATTTT. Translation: CASSNTPIGTEYF.